The sequence of this T cell receptor (beta chain) was determined in a study of response to subunit inactivated influenza vaccine. TCRdb called the RT-PCR reads again in MiXCR, with one record for every CDR3 protein. The data show about 570,000 distinct CDR3 sequences, approximately 10% seen once. The same specimen was also included in a second study, on T cells expressing NK-cell markers. That work states: Beta-chain TCR cDNA was generated via 5'RACE template switching with UMIs. Source material for TCR beta repertoires consisted of sorted CD3+CD56+NKG2C+, CD3+CD56+NKG2C- and CD3+CD56-NKG2C+ T cells. Sorting in several experiments was restricted by an anti-gamma-delta TCR antibody to alpha-beta TCR T cells. NKG2C+ dominant clonotypes from 6 or 7 donors made up roughly 1.0-8% of CD8+ T cells. Uncertainty persisted over the HCMV specificity of expanded NKG2C+ T cell clones.

Sequencing was performed on PBMCs from blood, taken on the day of vaccination. This TCR came from a man in his fifties or sixties who received an inactivated influenza vaccine.

CDR3 bases: TGTGCCAGCAGTTTAGACGGTCAGCTCAGCACAGATACGCAGTATTTT. Amino acid sequence: CASSLDGQLSTDTQYF. V is TRBV12-3 or TRBV12-4 and J is TRBJ2-3; D call uncertain. V lost 1 base and J lost 0, with 11 bases in between. The CDR3 is 16 amino acids.